The sample holds a few counts of the clone carrying this T cell receptor (beta chain). The antigen is not known. This entry belongs to a study of cytomegalovirus exposure and HLA in healthy donors. Overall study: Of all 400 or so donors who were genotyped, roughly 81% belonged to the Caucasian-associated ancestry cluster.

The CDR3 is 15 amino acids. Germline CDR1 is SQVTM and CDR2 is ANQGSEA. The J segment lost 4 bases and the V segment lost 0 bases, leaving 4 bases of the junction unmatched. Researchers ran the PCR with 60 Vbeta and 13 Jbeta primers. The method was immunoSEQ multiplex PCR; TCRdb's version includes in-frame clones alone and lacks a portion of them. The sample includes around 180,000 clones, about 80% of them seen just once. Study-wide results and limits: Later analysis suggested links between common viral pathogens and several top significant clusters. Later, an analysis showed that TCR beta chains associated with HLA were more clonally expanded than others that were equally common.

V and J are TRBV29-1 and TRBJ2-3; 10 bases agree with TRBD2. The TCR was taken from a woman aged 18-29 years in good health and CMV-seropositive. Material for sequencing was PBMCs. The DNA of the CDR3 is TGCAGCGTTGAAGATCTCAGCGGGGGGGCAGATACGCAGTATTTT. Encoded protein: CSVEDLSGGADTQYF.